This is a list of T cell receptor beta chains from one sample in a study of T cell responses to AZD1222 COVID-19 vaccine. TCRdb's copy holds only in-frame clones and misses some; the assay was immunoSEQ multiplex PCR. The sample shows about 140,000 clones, approximately 95% of them seen only once. The sequenced sample was peripheral blood, obtained on day 0 of MenACWY control vaccination. Source of these receptors: an adult in good health. CDR3s leave out the opening cysteine and the closing phenylalanine or tryptophan. Each record gives: clone size, V gene, J gene, CDR3 protein. Rows may omit the clone size; those that give it use once, few, many or a size class.

>NA|TRBV2|TRBJ1-5
ASSAGHQNQPQH
>NA|TRBV6-5|TRBJ1-1
ASSIGTRGTEAF
>NA|TRBV27|TRBJ1-6
ASSSDRGISPLH
>NA|TRBV19|TRBJ1-1
ASSIPLGSLDTEAF
>once|TRBV5-1|TRBJ1-2
ASSAAGTDGYT
>once|TRBV13|TRBJ2-7
ASSLGLGSYEQY
>NA|TRBV10-3|TRBJ1-4
AISGMATGTGGEKLF
>NA|TRBV3-1/TRBV3-2|TRBJ2-7
ASSQDGGSYEQY
>NA|TRBV7-8|TRBJ1-2
ASSLGGRGSYGYT
>few|TRBV2|TRBJ1-1
ARSTISDTEAF
>NA|TRBV28|TRBJ2-3
ASSFSGTTDTQY
>NA|TRBV7-9|TRBJ1-2
ASSSTTMWDTSYGYT
>NA|TRBV20-1|TRBJ2-3
SASVVDTQY
>NA|TRBV11-2|TRBJ1-2
ASSLTGSNYGYT
>NA|TRBV13|TRBJ2-1
ASSPQLGGHNEQF
>NA|TRBV5-1|TRBJ2-1
ASSLRQSSYNEQF
>NA|TRBV4-2|TRBJ1-4
ASSQDRVLGVDEKLF
>NA|TRBV6-2/TRBV6-3|TRBJ1-6
ASSLSGPINSPLH
>NA|TRBV10-3|TRBJ1-4
AISTQGGGEKLF
>NA|TRBV9|TRBJ1-1
ASSVDPGVNTEAF
>once|TRBV5-1|TRBJ2-3
ASSLYAGGSTDTQY
>NA|TRBV12-3/TRBV12-4|TRBJ1-2
ASSQGQRYGYT
>NA|TRBV6-1|TRBJ1-5
ASSESPAQH
>NA|TRBV19|TRBJ1-1
ASSLLGAAPNTEAF
>NA|TRBV5-1|TRBJ1-1
ASSFRSMNTEAF
>NA|TRBV7-3|TRBJ1-4
ASSPGGGNEKLF
>NA|TRBV15|TRBJ1-2
ATSRDLDRGRRDGYT
>NA|TRBV7-8|TRBJ1-6
ASSYGQGNSPLH
>NA|TRBV4-2|TRBJ2-4
ASSQGRDLGNIQY
>NA|TRBV7-2|TRBJ1-2
ASSPGAGEGYGYT
>NA|TRBV4-2|TRBJ2-7
ASSPLPGLSYEQY
>NA|TRBV2|TRBJ1-2
ASSTTGPNYGYT
>NA|TRBV7-9|TRBJ1-4
ASSLGGQANEKLF
>NA|TRBV9|TRBJ2-7
ASSVGLAGAYEQY
>NA|TRBV27|TRBJ1-6
ASKLSGGSPLH
>NA|TRBV15|TRBJ1-2
ATSRETGLAYGYT
>NA|TRBV19|TRBJ1-1
ASIFSAEAF
>NA|TRBV5-6|TRBJ2-7
ASSLGYEQY
>NA|TRBV5-1|TRBJ1-1
ASSPGGAIGTEAF
>NA|TRBV15|TRBJ2-6
ATSITRQGAGANVLT
>few|TRBV14|TRBJ1-1
ASSQALLGTEAF
>NA|TRBV19|TRBJ1-2
ASSPSGVSFYGYT
>NA|TRBV5-1|TRBJ2-6
ASSPSSGANVLT
>NA|TRBV7-5|TRBJ2-3
VKGDTDTQY
>NA|TRBV28|TRBJ1-1
ASSNILNTEAF
>NA|TRBV3-1/TRBV3-2|TRBJ2-3
ASSQFLGSDTQY
>few|TRBV11-2|TRBJ1-1
ASSSRTGWDTEAF
>NA|TRBV3-1/TRBV3-2|TRBJ1-1
ASSRAGSEAF
>NA|TRBV7-2|TRBJ2-2
ASRPVQGQTGELF
>NA|TRBV4-3|TRBJ2-2
ASSQDRLAGANTGELF